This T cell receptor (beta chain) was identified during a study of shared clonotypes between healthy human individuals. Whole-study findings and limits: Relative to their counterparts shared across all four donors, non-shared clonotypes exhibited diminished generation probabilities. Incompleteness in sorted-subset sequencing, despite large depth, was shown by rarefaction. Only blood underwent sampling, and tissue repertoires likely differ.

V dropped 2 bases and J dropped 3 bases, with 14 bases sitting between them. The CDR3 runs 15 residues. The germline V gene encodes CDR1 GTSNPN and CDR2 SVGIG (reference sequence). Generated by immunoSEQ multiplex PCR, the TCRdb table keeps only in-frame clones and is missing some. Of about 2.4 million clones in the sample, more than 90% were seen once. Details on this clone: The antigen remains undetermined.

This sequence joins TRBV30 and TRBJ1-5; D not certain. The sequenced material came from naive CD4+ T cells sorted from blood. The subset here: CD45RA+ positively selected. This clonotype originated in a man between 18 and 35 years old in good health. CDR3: CAWSTAASINQPQHF. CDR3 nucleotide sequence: TGTGCCTGGAGTACGGCAGCTTCTATCAATCAGCCCCAGCATTTT.